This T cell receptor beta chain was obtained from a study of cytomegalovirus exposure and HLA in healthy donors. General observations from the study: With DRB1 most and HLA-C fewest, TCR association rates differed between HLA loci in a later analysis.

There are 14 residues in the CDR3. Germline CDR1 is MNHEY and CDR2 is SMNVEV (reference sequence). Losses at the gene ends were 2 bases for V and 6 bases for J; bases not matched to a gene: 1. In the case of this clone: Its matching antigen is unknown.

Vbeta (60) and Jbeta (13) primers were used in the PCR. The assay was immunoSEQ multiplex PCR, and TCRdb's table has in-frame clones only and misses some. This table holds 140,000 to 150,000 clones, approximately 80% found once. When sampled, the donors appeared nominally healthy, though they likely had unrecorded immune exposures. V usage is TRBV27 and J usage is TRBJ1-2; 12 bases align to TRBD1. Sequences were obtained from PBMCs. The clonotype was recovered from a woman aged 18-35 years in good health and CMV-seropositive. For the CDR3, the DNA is TGTGCCAGCAGTTTAGGGACAGGGGGCGATGGCTACACCTTC. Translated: CASSLGTGGDGYTF.